This passage covers 32 T cell receptor beta chains from one sample sequenced in a study of Ad26.COV2.S vaccination and SARS-CoV-2 variants. Libraries were prepared by immunoSEQ multiplex PCR; TCRdb keeps only in-frame clonotypes and omits some of them. The data contain some 350,000 clones, 85% to 90% of them seen just once; the ten biggest clones take up about 5%. Regarding treatment: over 15 received Ad26.COV2.S at low or high dose, single or two shots; 5 received placebo; per-sample allocation not given. All samples were drawn on day 63, counting from the first vaccine or placebo injection. Sequences were derived from peripheral blood, sampled in a trial of Ad26.COV2.S vaccine versus placebo. The receptors stem from a person between 18 and 65 years old who received the Ad26.COV2.S COVID-19 vaccine or a placebo.

V gene TRBV19 combines with J gene TRBJ1-1, with a tentative D call TRBD1 (6 bases). This CDR3 is built from 13 residues. The germline V gene encodes CDR1 LNHDA and CDR2 SQIVND (reference sequence). V was clipped by 9 bases and J by 2 bases, with 13 bases between them. CDR3 residues: CASTPTGNTEAFF. The CDR3 DNA sequence: TGTGCCAGCACCCCGACAGGCAACACTGAAGCTTTCTTT.

The rearrangement links TRBV5-4 to TRBJ2-3, with 8 bases lining up with TRBD2. Unmatched junction bases numbered 3, after V lost 0 bases and J lost 0 bases. The germline V gene has CDR1 SGHNT and CDR2 YYREEE (reference sequence). The length of the CDR3 is 16 residues. CDR3 nucleotide sequence: TGTGCCAGCAGCTTGGTTAGCGGGACTAGCACAGATACGCAGTATTTT. It encodes CASSLVSGTSTDTQYF. The full variable domain, with the rest looked up from reference TRBV5-4 and TRBJ2-3, is ETGVTQSPTHLIKTRGQQVTLRCSSQSGHNTVSWYQQALGQGPQFIFQYYREEENGRGNFPPRFSGLQFPNYSSELNVNALELDDSALYLCASSLVSGTSTDTQYFGPGTRLTVL.

The CDR3 spells CATKRGKNEKLFF. The CDR3 coding sequence is TGTGCCACCAAACGTGGGAAAAATGAAAAACTGTTTTTT. The chain carries TRBV15 and TRBJ1-4; the D is unclear. This CDR3 has 13 amino acids. Trimming pared 7 bases from V and 5 bases from J, leaving 11 bases between. The germline V gene has CDR1 LNHNV and CDR2 YYDKDF (reference sequence).

This rearrangement joins TRBV5-1 to TRBJ2-1, with D perhaps TRBD1 (6 bases). The CDR3 has 17 residues. Trimming pared 3 bases from V and 7 bases from J, leaving 23 bases between. The germline V gene has CDR1 SGHRS and CDR2 YFSETQ. DNA for the CDR3: TGCGCCAGCAGCTCTACAGCCGGGACACTCATGGGGAATGAGCAGTTCTTC. Encoded protein: CASSSTAGTLMGNEQFF. The full variable domain, with the rest looked up from reference TRBV5-1 and TRBJ2-1, is KAGVTQTPRYLIKTRGQQVTLSCSPISGHRSVSWYQQTPGQGLQFLFEYFSETQRNKGNFPGRFSGRQFSNSRSEMNVSTLELGDSALYLCASSSTAGTLMGNEQFFGPGTRLTVL.

The DNA of the CDR3 is TGCGCCAGCAGCCAAGATCCTCTCGGGAGCGTCCCTCCGAATGAGCAGTTCTTC. Its protein product is CASSQDPLGSVPPNEQFF. The chain joins TRBV4-1 to TRBJ2-1; D perhaps matches TRBD2 (6 bases). CDR3 length: 18 residues. Germline V CDR1 and CDR2: MGHRA, YSYEKL. The ends were cut back, 0 bases at V and 7 bases at J, with 22 bases in the middle.

This chain connects TRBV30 to TRBJ2-1; possibly TRBD2 for D (6 bases). This CDR3 is 13 amino acids long. The germline V gene has CDR1 GTSNPN and CDR2 SVGIG (reference sequence). V was clipped by 5 bases and J by 6 bases, with 14 bases between them. The CDR3 sequence: CAWGGAVGNEQFF. The CDR3 bases are TGTGCCTGGGGAGGGGCCGTGGGCAATGAGCAGTTCTTC. The whole variable domain, remainder taken from reference TRBV30 and TRBJ2-1, is SQTIHQWPATLVQPVGSPLSLECTVEGTSNPNLYWYRQAAGRGLQLLFYSVGIGQISSEVPQNLSASRPQDRQFILSSKKLLLSDSGFYLCAWGGAVGNEQFFGPGTRLTVL.

CDR3 protein: CASSPPSGGPTDTQYF. In nucleotides, the CDR3 is TGTGCCAGCAGCCCCCCTAGCGGGGGCCCCACAGATACGCAGTATTTT. This chain uses TRBV5-4 with TRBJ2-3; 10 bases line up with TRBD2. J was trimmed by 2 bases and V by 4 bases; bases with no gene match: 7. Per the germline V gene, CDR1 is SGHNT and CDR2 is YYREEE (reference sequence). This CDR3 contains 16 residues.

The chain links TRBV19 to TRBJ1-1; 7 bases agree with TRBD1. This CDR3 is built from 15 residues. The germline CDR1 and CDR2 sequences are LNHDA and SQIVND (reference sequence). V was pared by 5 bases and J by 4 bases, with 10 bases of the junction left unmatched. The CDR3, as DNA: TGTGCCAGTAGTTCTCCTAGGGGACAGAGCACTGAAGCTTTCTTT. Its translation is CASSSPRGQSTEAFF.

The J gene is TRBJ2-1, the V gene TRBV27; no firm D call. The CDR3 runs 13 residues. The germline V gene has CDR1 MNHEY and CDR2 SMNVEV (reference sequence). Trimming took 2 bases from V and 12 from J, leaving 14 bases between them. CDR3 protein: CASSLIWVGRQFF. CDR3 DNA sequence: TGTGCCAGCAGTTTAATTTGGGTAGGACGGCAGTTCTTC.

The chain employs TRBV10-3 and TRBJ1-4; D not certain. Between the trimmed V and J ends, which lost 2 bases and 8 bases, there was a span of 12 bases. This CDR3 contains 14 residues. Germline CDR1 is ENHRY and CDR2 is SYGVKD. CDR3 in amino acids: CAISEIESGEKLFF. The CDR3 coding sequence is TGTGCCATCAGTGAGATTGAATCGGGGGAAAAACTGTTTTTT.

The chain has TRBV7-2 and TRBJ2-5, with TRBD2 as a possible D gene (5 bases). The germline V gene has CDR1 SGHTA and CDR2 FQGNSA. CDR3 length: 14 residues. The V end was cut by 6 bases, the J end by 5 bases, with 16 bases between. CDR3 protein: CASRPPGVGETQYF. The CDR3 nucleotides are TGTGCCAGCAGACCCCCCGGGGTAGGGGAGACCCAGTACTTC.

The V gene is TRBV5-1, the J gene TRBJ1-2, with TRBD1 as a possible D gene (6 bases). There are 15 residues in the CDR3. Per the germline V gene, CDR1 is SGHRS and CDR2 is YFSETQ. The germline V and J ends were trimmed by 5 bases and 4 bases, with 18 bases remaining between them. CDR3 in DNA: TGCGCCAGCAGTCTGGGGGGCGAGGGGATCTATGGCTACACCTTC. This gives the protein CASSLGGEGIYGYTF.

The rearrangement uses TRBV5-1 and TRBJ2-5, with D possibly being TRBD1 or TRBD2 (5 bases each). Germline V gene lookup returns CDR1 SGHRS and CDR2 YFSETQ. Deletions cut 0 bases from V and 4 bases from J, with 10 bases between. This CDR3 region has 14 residues. CDR3 coding DNA: TGCGCCAGCAGCTTGGCGAGGGGTCTAGAGACCCAGTACTTC. This gives the protein CASSLARGLETQYF.

V and J are TRBV27 and TRBJ2-7, with TRBD1 matching 9 bases. In germline, CDR1 is MNHEY, CDR2 SMNVEV (reference sequence). Trimming at V came to 4 bases and at J to 6 bases, leaving 7 bases not matched to a gene. The CDR3 totals 14 residues. CDR3 bases: TGTGCCAGCAGTTGGGACAGGGCTAGCCTCGAGCAGTACTTC. It is translated as CASSWDRASLEQYF.

V is TRBV3-1 (or the pseudogene TRBV3-2) and J is TRBJ2-5; no definite D call. The CDR3 length is 14 residues. Trimming took off 0 bases at V and 5 bases at J, with 10 bases between the two ends. The germline V gene has CDR1 LGHDT and CDR2 YNNKEL (reference sequence). CDR3 in amino acids: CASSQEPYPETQYF. The CDR3 bases are TGTGCCAGCAGCCAAGAACCGTATCCCGAGACCCAGTACTTC.

The chain recombines TRBV2 with TRBJ1-2; 11 nucleotides match TRBD1. Germline loops: CDR1 SNHLY, CDR2 FYNNEI. Trimming removed 11 bases from V and 7 bases from J; junction bases left unmatched: 12. This CDR3 region has 14 residues. The DNA for the CDR3 is TGTGCCTTGGAGGGTGGACAGGGGGCTTTTGGCTACACCTTC. Amino acid sequence: CALEGGQGAFGYTF.

V gene TRBV11-3 combines with J gene TRBJ1-2; 8 nucleotides line up with TRBD1. The CDR3 has 15 amino acids. V shed 2 bases and J 10 bases; nucleotides not matched to a gene: 12. Germline lookup yields CDR1 SGHNT and CDR2 YENEEA. In DNA form, the CDR3 reads TGTGCCAGCAGCTTACCCACCCCGGGACAGGAAATCTACACCTTC. Translated: CASSLPTPGQEIYTF.

This chain connects TRBV5-1 to TRBJ1-1; D gene uncertain. The V gene's germline CDR1 is SGHRS and CDR2 YFSETQ. The CDR3 runs to 14 residues. With 2 bases removed from V and 0 bases from J, the gap between germline ends came to 8 bases. The CDR3 spells CASSFMPMNTEAFF. The DNA for the CDR3 is TGCGCCAGCAGCTTTATGCCGATGAACACTGAAGCTTTCTTT.

The CDR3 DNA reads as TGCGCCAGCAGCCCCCAGGGGGCCGGTGTCCCCAATTATGGCTACACCTTC. It yields the protein CASSPQGAGVPNYGYTF. The J gene is TRBJ1-2, the V gene TRBV4-3; 8 nucleotides match TRBD1. The J segment lost 5 bases and the V segment lost 4 bases, leaving 15 bases of the junction unmatched. Germline CDR1 LGHNA, CDR2 YSLEER. The CDR3 length is 17 residues.

This clone was found once. This chain connects TRBV27 to TRBJ2-6, with D possibly TRBD1 on 6 matching bases. The germline CDR1 and CDR2 sequences are MNHEY and SMNVEV (reference sequence). The ends were cut back, 5 bases at V and 0 bases at J, with 20 bases in the middle. The CDR3 runs 19 residues. CDR3 sequence (DNA): TGTGCCAGCAGTCCAACCCCGGACAGATATCTCTCTGGGGCCAACGTCCTGACTTTC. Translated, it gives CASSPTPDRYLSGANVLTF. Based on the CDR3 plus reference TRBV27 and TRBJ2-6, the full variable domain is EAQVTQNPRYLITVTGKKLTVTCSQNMNHEYMSWYRQDPGLGLRQIYYSMNVEVTDKGDVPEGYKVSRKEKRNFPLILESPSPNQTSLYFCASSPTPDRYLSGANVLTFGAGSRLTVL.

The chain couples TRBV19 to TRBJ1-1; D is ambiguous. The length of the CDR3 is 12 residues. Germline V gene sequence: CDR1 LNHDA, CDR2 SQIVND (reference sequence). V shed 10 bases and J shed 4 bases, with 13 bases lying between them. CDR3 in DNA: TGTGCCACCACCGGAGGCGGCACTGAAGCTTTCTTT. Translating gives CATTGGGTEAFF.

This chain joins TRBV4-3 and TRBJ2-3; D is perhaps TRBD1 (6 bases). V lost 3 bases and J 4 bases, leaving 14 bases between the germline ends. Germline CDR1 is LGHNA and CDR2 is YSLEER. The CDR3 is 15 amino acids. The CDR3 protein is CASSQINRVADTQYF. The CDR3 region has the DNA TGCGCCAGCAGCCAGATCAACAGGGTCGCAGATACGCAGTATTTT.

The rearrangement joins TRBV5-1 to TRBJ2-1, with no clear D. The germline V gene has CDR1 SGHRS and CDR2 YFSETQ. V was shortened by 0 bases and J by 0 bases, with 22 bases between the two germline ends. The CDR3 loop spans 20 amino acids. The DNA of the CDR3 is TGCGCCAGCAGCTTGGCCGCTCTATTGACCCGCAAGAGCTCCTACAATGAGCAGTTCTTC. Its protein product is CASSLAALLTRKSSYNEQFF.

The chain has TRBV6-5 and TRBJ1-4; a possible D gene is TRBD1 (5 bases). The germline gives CDR1 MNHEY, CDR2 SVGAGI. Trimming took 4 bases from V and 8 from J, leaving 14 bases between them. CDR3 size: 14 residues. In DNA form, the CDR3 reads TGTGCCAGCAGTTCGGGACCCGGCGACGAAAAACTGTTTTTT. Translated, it gives CASSSGPGDEKLFF.

This clone was observed once. The J gene is TRBJ2-3, the V gene TRBV28; D not resolved. The CDR3 runs to 14 residues. Germline-derived CDR1 and CDR2 are MDHEN and SYDVKM. V was cut by 3 bases and J by 6 bases, with 13 bases left in between. DNA for the CDR3: TGTGCCAGCAGTTTTGCAGGCAGGTCGGATACGCAGTATTTT. Translating it yields CASSFAGRSDTQYF.

This rearrangement joins TRBV7-8 to TRBJ2-5, with D hard to call. V gave up 3 bases and J gave up 1 base, with 6 bases separating them. This CDR3 is 13 amino acids long. Per germline, CDR1 SGHVS and CDR2 FQNEAQ. DNA of the CDR3: TGTGCCAGCAGCTTTTCCCTCCAAGAGACCCAGTACTTC. Encoded protein: CASSFSLQETQYF.

DNA for the CDR3: TGTGCCAGCAGTGTGAAGACCCAGTACTTC. This gives the protein CASSVKTQYF. The chain recombines TRBV2 with TRBJ2-5; D unclear. CDR1 is SNHLY, CDR2 FYNNEI, per germline. Trimming stripped 4 bases from V and 6 bases from J, with 3 bases between. CDR3 size: 10 residues.

The genes are TRBV28 and TRBJ1-2; TRBD1 is a possible D gene (5 bases). Looked up from germline, CDR1 is MDHEN and CDR2 is SYDVKM. The CDR3 extends over 15 amino acids. V lost 3 bases and J lost 4, with 15 bases in between. The CDR3: CASSLVLRGAYGYTF. DNA for the CDR3: TGTGCCAGCAGTTTGGTTCTGAGGGGCGCCTATGGCTACACCTTC.

DNA for the CDR3: TGTGCCAGCAGTGAAGCCGTGGTACAGGTCTTTTTTAATGTGCAGTACTTC. Encoded protein: CASSEAVVQVFFNVQYF. The genes are TRBV6-1 and TRBJ2-7; TRBD1 might be the D (5 bases). The length of the CDR3 is 17 residues. Germline-derived CDR1 and CDR2 are MNHNS and SASEGT. Deletions cut 0 bases from V and 9 bases from J, with 24 bases between.

This chain links TRBV10-2 with TRBJ1-5; TRBD1 matches 7 bases. The CDR3 runs to 14 residues. Germline assignment: CDR1 WSHSY and CDR2 SAAADI. V trimming: 2 bases; J trimming: 4 bases; junction bases outside the gene matches: 2. The chain's CDR3 is CASSEGTVNQPQHF. In DNA form, the CDR3 reads TGCGCCAGCAGTGAGGGGACAGTGAATCAGCCCCAGCATTTT.

This chain links TRBV29-1 with TRBJ1-2; D gene unclear. Trimming took off 6 bases at V and 0 bases at J, with 14 bases between the two ends. The CDR3 totals 14 residues. Germline values: CDR1 SQVTM, CDR2 ANQGSEA. CDR3 sequence reads: CSVKPIVANYGYTF. Here the CDR3 DNA reads TGCAGCGTGAAACCCATTGTAGCTAACTATGGCTACACCTTC.

The chain employs TRBV27 and TRBJ1-5, with D possibly being TRBD1 (5 bases). Germline V gene data show CDR1 as MNHEY and CDR2 as SMNVEV (reference sequence). Between the trimmed V and J ends, which lost 5 bases and 5 bases, there was a span of 16 bases. The CDR3 is 15 amino acids. CDR3 in DNA: TGTGCCAGCAGTCCCGGGGCGCGCGCCTATCAGCCCCAGCATTTT. Its protein is CASSPGARAYQPQHF.